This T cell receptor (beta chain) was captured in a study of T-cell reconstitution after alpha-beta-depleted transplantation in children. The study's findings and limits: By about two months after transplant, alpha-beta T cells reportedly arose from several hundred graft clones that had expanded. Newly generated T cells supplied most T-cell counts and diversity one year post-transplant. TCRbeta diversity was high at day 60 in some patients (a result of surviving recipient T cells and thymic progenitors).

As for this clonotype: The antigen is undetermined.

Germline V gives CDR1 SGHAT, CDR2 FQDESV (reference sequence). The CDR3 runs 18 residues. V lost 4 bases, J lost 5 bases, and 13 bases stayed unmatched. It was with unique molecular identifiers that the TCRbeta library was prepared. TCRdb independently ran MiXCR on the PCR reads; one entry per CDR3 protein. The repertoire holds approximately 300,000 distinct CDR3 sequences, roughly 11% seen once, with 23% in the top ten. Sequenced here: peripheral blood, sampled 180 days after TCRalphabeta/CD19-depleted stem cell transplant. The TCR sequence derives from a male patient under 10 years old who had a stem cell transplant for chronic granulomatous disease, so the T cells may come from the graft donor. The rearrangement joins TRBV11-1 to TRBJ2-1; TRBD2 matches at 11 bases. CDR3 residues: CASSYERLAGQHDNEQFF. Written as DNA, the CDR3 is TGTGCCAGCAGCTACGAAAGACTAGCGGGACAGCATGACAATGAGCAGTTCTTC.